This TCR beta chain was sequenced in a study of vaccination and CD4 T cells after COVID-19. Study context: Stimuli were overlapping spike peptide pools of SARS-CoV-2 and three common cold coronaviruses (HCoV-NL63, HCoV-OC43, HCoV-229E).

Oncomine TCR Beta short-read sequencing was applied to DNA from cultured CD4+ T cells. TCRdb fed the PCR reads into MiXCR, producing one record per CDR3 protein. The sample gives 5,000 or so distinct CDR3 sequences, 25% to 30% of which show up once; about 21% is in the top ten. On this clonotype: The antigen is not known.

Treatment given: approximately 11-day PBMC culture with coronavirus spike peptide pools or control peptides (ViraFEST assay). Half the growth medium was swapped for new IL-2 medium on days 3 and 7. The clonotype was recovered from a human donor who had recovered from COVID-19. The sequencing used CD4+ T cells from blood, cultured in vitro, collected after SARS-CoV-2 vaccination.

In nucleotides, the CDR3 is TGTGCCAGCAGTGCGGAACAGGGGAACTATGGCTACACCTTC. Residues: CASSAEQGNYGYTF. J is TRBJ1-2 and V is TRBV6-1; the match to TRBD1 covers 7 bases. The CDR3 covers 14 residues. CDR1 is MNHNS, CDR2 SASEGT, per germline. With 4 bases clipped from V and 2 bases from J, the junction kept 4 bases outside the gene matches.